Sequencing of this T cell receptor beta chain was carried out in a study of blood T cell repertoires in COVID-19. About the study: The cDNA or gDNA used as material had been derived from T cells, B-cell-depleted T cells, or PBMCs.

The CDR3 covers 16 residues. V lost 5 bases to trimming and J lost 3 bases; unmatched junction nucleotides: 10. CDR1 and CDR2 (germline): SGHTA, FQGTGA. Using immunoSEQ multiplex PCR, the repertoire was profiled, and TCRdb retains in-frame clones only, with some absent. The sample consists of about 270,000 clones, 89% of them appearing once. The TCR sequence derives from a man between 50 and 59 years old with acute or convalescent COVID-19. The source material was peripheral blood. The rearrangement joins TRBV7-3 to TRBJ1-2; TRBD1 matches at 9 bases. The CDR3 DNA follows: TGTGCCAGCAGCCCCGGACGGACAGGGGAGGACTATGGCTACACCTTC. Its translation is CASSPGRTGEDYGYTF.